These 3 T cell receptor beta chains were sequenced from one sample in a study of blood T cell repertoires in COVID-19. Produced via immunoSEQ multiplex PCR; TCRdb's table is partial and in-frame only. Of about 240,000 clones in the sample, about 84% were seen once. Sequencing was performed on peripheral blood. These receptors were collected from a man aged 80 or over with acute or convalescent COVID-19.

This clone is a singleton in its sample. The genes are TRBV29-1 and TRBJ1-2; D ambiguous. From germline, CDR1 is SQVTM and CDR2 ANQGSEA. There are 11 residues in the CDR3. V lost 3 bases, J lost 4 bases, and 6 bases lay in between. CDR3 bases: TGCAGCGTTGAGGCCACCTATGGCTACACCTTC. This encodes CSVEATYGYTF.

This clone was seen more than once but under ten times. Within the sample, other DNA sequences also encode this same CDR3. This chain connects TRBV19 to TRBJ2-7; 7 bases fit TRBD1. Germline V CDR1 and CDR2: LNHDA, SQIVND (reference sequence). Losses at the gene ends were 6 bases for V and 3 bases for J; bases not matched to a gene: 5. This CDR3 contains 13 residues. CDR3 loop: CASSPDRSYEQYF. Here the CDR3 DNA reads TGTGCCAGTAGCCCGGACAGGAGCTACGAGCAGTACTTC.

This clone was seen a single time. This rearrangement joins TRBV4-2 to TRBJ2-2; 7 bases line up with TRBD2. The J segment lost 2 bases and the V segment lost 4 bases, leaving 4 bases of the junction unmatched. The CDR3 consists of 15 residues. The germline V gene has CDR1 LGHNA and CDR2 YNFKEQ. The CDR3 bases are TGTGCCAGCAGCCCTACTAGCGCCAACACCGGGGAGCTGTTTTTT. Protein product: CASSPTSANTGELFF.